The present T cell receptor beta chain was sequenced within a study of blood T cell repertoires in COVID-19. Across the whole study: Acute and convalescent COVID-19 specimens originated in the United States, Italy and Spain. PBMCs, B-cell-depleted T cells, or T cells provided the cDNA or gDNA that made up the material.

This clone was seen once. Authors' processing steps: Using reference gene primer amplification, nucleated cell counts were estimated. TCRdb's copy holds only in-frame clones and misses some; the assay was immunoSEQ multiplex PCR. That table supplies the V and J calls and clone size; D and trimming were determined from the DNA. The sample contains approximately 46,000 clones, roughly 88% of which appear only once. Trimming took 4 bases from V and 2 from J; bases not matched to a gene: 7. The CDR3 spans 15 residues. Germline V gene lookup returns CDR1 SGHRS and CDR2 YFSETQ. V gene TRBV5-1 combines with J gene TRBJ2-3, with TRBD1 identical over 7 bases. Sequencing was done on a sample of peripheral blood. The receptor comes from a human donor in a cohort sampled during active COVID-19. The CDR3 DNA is TGCGCCAGCAGCAGGACAGGCCGCGACACAGATACGCAGTATTTT. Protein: CASSRTGRDTDTQYF.